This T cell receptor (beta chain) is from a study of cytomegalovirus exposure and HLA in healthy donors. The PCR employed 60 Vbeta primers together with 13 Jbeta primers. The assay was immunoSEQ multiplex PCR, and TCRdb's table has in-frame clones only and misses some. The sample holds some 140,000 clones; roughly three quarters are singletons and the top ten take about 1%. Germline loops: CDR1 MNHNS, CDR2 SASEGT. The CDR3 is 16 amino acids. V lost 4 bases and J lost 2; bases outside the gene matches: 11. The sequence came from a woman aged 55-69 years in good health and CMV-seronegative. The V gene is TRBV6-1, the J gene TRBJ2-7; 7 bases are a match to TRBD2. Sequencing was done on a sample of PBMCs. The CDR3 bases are TGTGCCAGCAGTGGCGGAGCGGGATCCGTCCCCTACGAGCAGTACTTC. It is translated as CASSGGAGSVPYEQYF.